Detailed here is one T cell receptor (beta chain). As yet, its antigen is unknown. Measured with immunoSEQ multiplex PCR; TCRdb has only the in-frame clones, and not every one. Found here are 340,000 or so clones, over 85% of them singletons; the top ten hold roughly 5.8%. The data are from a study of brain T cells in children with intractable seizures. Overall study results and limits: Clones missing pre-surgery may reflect undersampling of that blood sample.

Stated time point: blood from clinic visit 5 months post-surgery; TSC patient then seizure free. Only cases whose brain tissue showed the highest T cell transcript signatures were sequenced. Pre-surgery treatment included at least one anti-epileptic drug. The CDR3 is 15 residues long. The J gene is TRBJ2-1, the V gene TRBV12-2. TRBV12-2 is recorded as a pseudogene. The receptor's source is a boy younger than two with tuberous sclerosis and intractable seizures. This specimen was peripheral blood, taken approximately 5 months after surgery. DNA of the CDR3: TGTGCAAGTCGCTTAGGAGGATTGGGCCACAATGAGCAGTTCTTC. Protein product: CASRLGGLGHNEQFF.